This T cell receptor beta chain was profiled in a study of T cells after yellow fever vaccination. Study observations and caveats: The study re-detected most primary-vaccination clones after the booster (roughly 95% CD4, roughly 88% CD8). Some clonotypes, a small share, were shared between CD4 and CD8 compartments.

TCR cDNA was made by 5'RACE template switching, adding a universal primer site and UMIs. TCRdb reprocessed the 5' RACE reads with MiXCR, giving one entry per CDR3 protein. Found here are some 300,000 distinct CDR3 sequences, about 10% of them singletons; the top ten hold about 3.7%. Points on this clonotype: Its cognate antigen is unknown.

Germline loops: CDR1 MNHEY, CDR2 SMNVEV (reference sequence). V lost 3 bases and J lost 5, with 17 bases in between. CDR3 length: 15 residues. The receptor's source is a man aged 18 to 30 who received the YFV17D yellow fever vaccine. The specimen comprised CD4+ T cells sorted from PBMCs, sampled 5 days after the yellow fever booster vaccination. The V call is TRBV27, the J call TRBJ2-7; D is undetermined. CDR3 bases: TGTGCCAGCAGTTTTCATAGGGCTACTCGGAACGAGCAGTACTTC. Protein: CASSFHRATRNEQYF.